These T cell receptor beta chains were read from a single sample in a study of OX40 agonist ivuxolimab in advanced cancers. Sequencing was performed with immunoSEQ multiplex PCR; in TCRdb, only in-frame clones are kept and a portion is missing. The profile shows nearly 60,000 clones, 75% to 90% of them singletons. The starting material was CD4+ or CD8+ T cells sorted from blood, obtained in a trial of the OX40 agonist ivuxolimab. The receptors stem from an adult with an advanced solid tumor such as melanoma, head and neck, liver or kidney cancer. CDR3s include the opening cysteine and the closing phenylalanine or tryptophan. The order of the fields is clone size, D gene, J gene, V gene, CDR3 DNA, CDR3 protein. D genes are given only for firm matches. Size is omitted from some rows. Given values are once, few, many or a class for expanded clones.

>-|-|TRBJ2-7|TRBV29-1
TGCAGCGTTGAATTGGCAGGGTCCTCCTACGAGCAGTACTTC
CSVELAGSSYEQYF
>-|TRBD1|TRBJ1-1|TRBV5-6
TGTGCCAGCAGCTACGGACAGGTGAACACTGAAGCTTTCTTT
CASSYGQVNTEAFF
>-|-|TRBJ1-3|TRBV9
TGTGCCAGCAGCGGTTACTCTTCAGGACAGTCTTGGGACACCATATATTTT
CASSGYSSGQSWDTIYF
>-|-|TRBJ2-3|TRBV2
TGTGCCAGCAGCTTCGACAGGCTGGTTCTGTCTGGTGATACGCAGTATTTT
CASSFDRLVLSGDTQYF
>-|TRBD2|TRBJ2-7|TRBV6-1
TGTGCCAGCAGACTAGCGGGAGGCTACGAGCAGTACTTC
CASRLAGGYEQYF
>-|TRBD1|TRBJ1-4|TRBV7-9
TGTGCCAGCAGTAGACAGGGGGTACGTGAAAAACTGTTTTTT
CASSRQGVREKLFF
>-|-|TRBJ2-5|TRBV5-4
TGTGCCAGCAGCTTTGGACAGACAGTCCGCCAAGAGACCCAGTACTTC
CASSFGQTVRQETQYF
>-|TRBD2|TRBJ2-1|TRBV11-2
TGTGCCAGCAGCTACGGGGGGGATGAGCAGTTCTTC
CASSYGGDEQFF
>-|-|TRBJ1-2|TRBV29-1
TGCAGCGTTGAATCACAGGGTCATGGCTACACCTTC
CSVESQGHGYTF
>-|-|TRBJ2-3|TRBV6-4
TGTGCCAGCTCCGAAGGACCGGGCTTGGCGGATACGCAGTATTTT
CASSEGPGLADTQYF
>-|-|TRBJ1-2|TRBV2
TGTGCCAGCAGTGAGAGCGGGGAGGATGGCTACACCTTC
CASSESGEDGYTF
>-|-|TRBJ2-7|TRBV2
TGTGCCAGTCGACAGGGCGGGAGCTACGAGCAGTACTTC
CASRQGGSYEQYF
>-|-|TRBJ2-1|TRBV7-2
TGTGCCAGCAGCCTTGGAAATAGAAATGAGCAGTTCTTC
CASSLGNRNEQFF
>-|-|TRBJ1-2|TRBV7-3
TGTGCCAGCATCGCCCGAAACCAAGTTTGCGATCGGCGCTCTTGTGGCTACACCTTC
CASIARNQVCDRRSCGYTF
>-|TRBD1|TRBJ2-7|TRBV16
TGTGCCAGCAGCCATTTATTCGGACAGGGGGCGTCCGAGCAGTACTTC
CASSHLFGQGASEQYF
>-|-|TRBJ2-5|TRBV7-9
TGTGCCAGCAGCTTAGAGAACAGGGTCCAAGAGACCCAGTACTTC
CASSLENRVQETQYF
>-|TRBD1|TRBJ1-1|TRBV10-3
TGTGCCATCACGCTCGGGACAGGGAACACTGAAGCTTTCTTT
CAITLGTGNTEAFF
>-|-|TRBJ2-1|TRBV6-6
TGTGCCAGCAGTTACACCATCTACAATGAGCAGTTCTTC
CASSYTIYNEQFF
>-|TRBD2|TRBJ2-1|TRBV7-2
TGTGCCAGCAGCTTAGACGGGGGACTAGAGTGGAATGAGCAGTTCTTC
CASSLDGGLEWNEQFF
>-|-|TRBJ1-3|TRBV5-1
TGCGCCAGCAGGTATGATGACAGTCCCTCTGGAAACACCATATATTTT
CASRYDDSPSGNTIYF
>-|TRBD1|TRBJ2-7|TRBV23-1
TGCGCCAGCAGTCAATCAGACATCATACAGGGGCACGAGCAGTACTTC
CASSQSDIIQGHEQYF
>-|-|TRBJ2-3|TRBV2
TGTGCCAGCAATTTCGACTGGGGAAGCACAGATACGCAGTATTTT
CASNFDWGSTDTQYF
>-|TRBD2|TRBJ2-1|TRBV9
TGTGCCAGCAGCGCCCGACTAGCGGGGTACAATGAGCAGTTCTTC
CASSARLAGYNEQFF
>-|-|TRBJ1-1|TRBV4-3
TGCGCCAGCAGCCAAGGGCCTTACACTGAAGCTTTCTTT
CASSQGPYTEAFF
>-|TRBD1|TRBJ2-7|TRBV4-1
TGCGCCAGCAGCCAACCGGGACAGGGCCTTTTTCAGGAGTACTTC
CASSQPGQGLFQEYF
>-|TRBD2|TRBJ2-7|TRBV7-9
TGTGCCAGCAGCTCCACAAACAGCGGGAGTCGCGACGAGCAGTACTTC
CASSSTNSGSRDEQYF
>-|TRBD1|TRBJ2-1|TRBV28
TGTGCCAGCAGCAGACCGGGACAGACACACAATGAGCAGTTCTTC
CASSRPGQTHNEQFF
>once|-|TRBJ1-5|TRBV6-6
TGTGCCAGCAGTTACTCTTTACAGAGCCCTCTTCCCCAGCATTTT
CASSYSLQSPLPQHF
>-|TRBD2|TRBJ2-3|TRBV30
TGTGCCTGGAGGGGACCGGGACTAGCGACAGATACGCAGTATTTT
CAWRGPGLATDTQYF
>-|TRBD2|TRBJ2-3|TRBV6-4
TGTGCCAGCAGTGGAGTAGCGGGAGCCGCTACAGATACGCAGTATTTT
CASSGVAGAATDTQYF
>-|TRBD2|TRBJ2-1|TRBV27
TGTGCCAGCAGTACCGGACTAGCGGGAACCTACAATGAGCAGTTCTTC
CASSTGLAGTYNEQFF
>-|TRBD2|TRBJ2-5|TRBV14
TGTGCCAGCAGCCAAGTGTCGGGAGGAGGAGAGACCCAGTACTTC
CASSQVSGGGETQYF
>-|-|TRBJ1-6|TRBV19
TGTGCCAGTAGTATTCAACAGGGCGGCTCCTATAATTCACCCCTCCACTTT
CASSIQQGGSYNSPLHF
>-|-|TRBJ1-1|TRBV13
TGTGCCAGCAGCGTAGGCGGGAACACTGAAGCTTTCTTT
CASSVGGNTEAFF
>few|-|TRBJ1-1|TRBV7-3
TGTGCCAGCAGCTCACAGGGTGACACTGAAGCTTTCTTT
CASSSQGDTEAFF
>once|TRBD2|TRBJ2-7|TRBV19
TGTGCCAGTAGACCCGGGACTAGCGGTAACTACGAGCAGTACTTC
CASRPGTSGNYEQYF
>-|-|TRBJ2-2|TRBV14
TGTGCCAGCAGCCAAGATGGGCGGGCCACCGGGGAGCTGTTTTTT
CASSQDGRATGELFF
>-|-|TRBJ2-3|TRBV11-2
TGTGCCAGCAGCTCCGGTAGGGCAGGGACCACAGATACGCAGTATTTT
CASSSGRAGTTDTQYF
>few|TRBD2|TRBJ2-3|TRBV19
TGTGCCAGTAGGAGCGGGAGCCTGTCAGATACGCAGTATTTT
CASRSGSLSDTQYF